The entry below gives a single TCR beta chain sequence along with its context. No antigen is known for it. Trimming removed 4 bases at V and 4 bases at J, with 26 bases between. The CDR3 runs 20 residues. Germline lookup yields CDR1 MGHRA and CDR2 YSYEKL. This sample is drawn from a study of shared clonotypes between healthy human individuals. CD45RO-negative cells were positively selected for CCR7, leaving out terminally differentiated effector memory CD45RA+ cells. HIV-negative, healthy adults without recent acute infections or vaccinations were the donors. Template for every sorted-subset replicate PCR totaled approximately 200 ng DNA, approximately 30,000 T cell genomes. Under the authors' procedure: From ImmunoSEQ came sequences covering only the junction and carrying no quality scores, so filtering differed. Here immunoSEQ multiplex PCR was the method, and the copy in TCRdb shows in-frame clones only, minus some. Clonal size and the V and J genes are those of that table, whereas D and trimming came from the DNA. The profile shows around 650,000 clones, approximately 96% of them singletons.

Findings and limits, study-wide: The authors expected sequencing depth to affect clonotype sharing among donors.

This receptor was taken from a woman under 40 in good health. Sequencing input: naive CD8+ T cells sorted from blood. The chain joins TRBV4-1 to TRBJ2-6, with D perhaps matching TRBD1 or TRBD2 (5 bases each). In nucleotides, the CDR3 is TGCGCCAGCAGCCCTCCTGCCGGGGCCTCTCGGACCACGGGGGCCAACGTCCTGACTTTC. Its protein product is CASSPPAGASRTTGANVLTF.